This T cell receptor (beta chain) originates from a study of OX40 agonist ivuxolimab in advanced cancers. In the study overall: Each dose-escalation patient presented with hepatocellular carcinoma, melanoma, renal cell or head and neck cancer. With a range of roughly 20 to 80, age averaged 60 years, and around 83% were male. One hepatocellular carcinoma and a couple of cutaneous melanoma patients partially responded. Whole-study findings and limits: The work left the antigen specificity of expanded peripheral T cells undetermined.

For this clone: The antigen is not known.

This table comes from immunoSEQ multiplex PCR, and its TCRdb copy is limited to in-frame clones, with some not included. The sample has approximately 15,000 clones, around 80% seen once. Looked up from germline, CDR1 is SGDLS and CDR2 is YYNGEE. The CDR3 consists of 15 residues. J lost 9 bases, V lost 3 bases, and 9 bases had no gene match. Here the sequenced sample was CD4+ or CD8+ T cells sorted from blood, taken in a trial of the OX40 agonist ivuxolimab. The receptor comes from an adult with an advanced solid tumor such as melanoma, head and neck, liver or kidney cancer. The chain joins TRBV9 to TRBJ2-1; 10 nucleotides align to TRBD2. As DNA, the CDR3 is TGTGCCAGCAGCGCCCCCCCTAGCGGGGGTGGTGAGCAGTTCTTC. Residues: CASSAPPSGGGEQFF. Complete variable domain (other parts from reference TRBV9 and TRBJ2-1): DSGVTQTPKHLITATGQRVTLRCSPRSGDLSVYWYQQSLDQGLQFLIQYYNGEERAKGNILERFSAQQFPDLHSELNLSSLELGDSALYFCASSAPPSGGGEQFFGPGTRLTVL.